The 13 T cell receptor beta chains below all came from one sample that was sequenced in a study of blood T cells in healthy people across ages. Together with a sample-barcoded 5' primer, a J-beta primer mix was included in a second PCR lasting roughly 6 to 12 cycles. TCRdb recomputed calls from the 5' RACE reads with MiXCR, one row per CDR3 protein. This repertoire shows around 990,000 distinct CDR3 sequences, around 25% found once; its top ten account for around 0.75%. The same sample was also studied in work on T cells of mothers and their children.

Material: blood. These receptors were obtained from a girl aged 2-10 years in good health.

The chain carries TRBV5-5 and TRBJ2-5; no firm D call. V was cut by 4 bases and J by 7 bases, with 11 bases left in between. The CDR3 is 12 residues long. Per germline, CDR1 SGHKS and CDR2 YYEKEE (reference sequence). In DNA, the CDR3 is TGTGCCAGCAGCCATTTATCGGGGACCCAGTACTTC. Translating gives CASSHLSGTQYF.

The V call is TRBV7-9, the J call TRBJ2-7, with 8 bases fitting TRBD2. V lost 1 base, J lost 5 bases, and 10 bases stayed unmatched. The V gene's germline CDR1 is SEHNR and CDR2 FQNEAQ (reference sequence). The CDR3 is 16 amino acids. The CDR3 protein is CASSLDGGARFHEQYF. The DNA for the CDR3 is TGTGCCAGCAGCTTAGACGGGGGGGCGCGGTTCCACGAGCAGTACTTC.

The chain joins TRBV7-3 to TRBJ2-1; the D is unclear. The germline V gene encodes CDR1 SGHTA and CDR2 FQGTGA. The CDR3 extends over 16 amino acids. V shed 3 bases and J shed 2 bases, with 14 bases lying between them. The CDR3 sequence: CASSFSLSVAYNEQFF. In DNA, the CDR3 is TGTGCCAGCAGCTTTTCCTTAAGCGTGGCCTACAATGAGCAGTTCTTC.

This clonotype was counted between two and nine times. The V and J genes are TRBV29-1 and TRBJ1-1, with D unclear. The germline V gene has CDR1 SQVTM and CDR2 ANQGSEA. V lost 2 bases and J 2 bases, leaving 9 bases between the germline ends. The length of the CDR3 is 13 residues. In DNA form, the CDR3 reads TGCAGCGTTGAACGGCCCCTAAACACTGAAGCTTTCTTT. It translates to CSVERPLNTEAFF. Using reference TRBV29-1 and TRBJ1-1 for the parts outside the CDR3, the full variable domain is SAVISQKPSRDICQRGTSLTIQCQVDSQVTMMFWYRQQPGQSLTLIATANQGSEATYESGFVIDKFPISRPNLTFSTLTVSNMSPEDSSIYLCSVERPLNTEAFFGQGTRLTVV.

The CDR3 region has the DNA TGTGCCAGCAGCACTGGGACAGGGGTTGATACCGGGGAGCTGTTTTTT. It is translated as CASSTGTGVDTGELFF. The chain recombines TRBV11-2 with TRBJ2-2; 10 nucleotides match TRBD1. CDR1 SGHAT and CDR2 FQNNGV come from the germline V gene. After removal of 5 bases from V and 5 bases from J, the junction contained 8 bases not matched to a gene. The CDR3 covers 16 residues.

This clonotype was observed a handful of times. V usage is TRBV29-1 and J usage is TRBJ2-3, with 10 bases identical to TRBD1. V shed 1 base, J shed 4 bases, and the junction held 5 bases outside the gene matches. This CDR3 spans 15 amino acids. The germline V gene encodes CDR1 SQVTM and CDR2 ANQGSEA. CDR3 amino acids: CSVEAGQGTPDTQYF. For the CDR3, the DNA is TGCAGCGTTGAAGCGGGACAGGGGACACCAGATACGCAGTATTTT.

This clonotype showed up just a few times. Compared with germline, one end of the junction differs, possibly owing to a read error. This chain uses TRBV7-9 with TRBJ2-7, with TRBD2 matching over 9 bases. The CDR3 spans 15 residues. Germline-derived CDR1 and CDR2 are SEHNR and FQNEAQ (reference sequence). This chain's CDR3 is CASSQREPSGISWDF. The CDR3 coding sequence is TGTGCCAGCAGCCAACGGGAGCCTAGCGGGATCTCTTGGGACTTC.

The CDR3 DNA is TGCGCCAGCAGCCCCTCAGATACCGGGCCCCACTCCTACGAGCAGTACTTC. Translating it yields CASSPSDTGPHSYEQYF. The V call is TRBV5-1, the J call TRBJ2-1, with no clear D. The J call may be in error: the DNA end matches TRBJ2-7 better. This CDR3 has 17 residues. Germline V gene sequence: CDR1 SGHRS, CDR2 YFSETQ.

This chain connects TRBV6-5 to TRBJ2-1, with a possible D match to TRBD1 (6 bases). The better agreement between TRBJ2-5 and the DNA end casts doubt on the J call. Germline-derived CDR1 and CDR2 are MNHEY and SVGAGI. The CDR3 runs 15 residues. The CDR3 loop reads CASSPQGSGWKTQYF. The CDR3 region has the DNA TGTGCCAGCAGTCCGCAGGGGTCGGGGTGGAAGACCCAGTACTTC.

This chain uses TRBV29-1 with TRBJ2-1; D possibly uses TRBD1 or TRBD2 (5 bases each). CDR1 and CDR2 from the germline V gene are SQVTM and ANQGSEA. Trimming removed 4 bases from V and 4 bases from J, with 11 bases in between. CDR3 length: 13 amino acids. The CDR3: CSVVGERYNEQFF. The CDR3 nucleotides are TGCAGCGTTGTGGGGGAGCGGTACAATGAGCAGTTCTTC.

The rearrangement joins TRBV6-5 to TRBJ1-4; 8 bases map to TRBD1. This CDR3 is 15 amino acids long. Trimming at V came to 4 bases and at J to 3 bases, leaving 4 bases not matched to a gene. Germline CDR1 is MNHEY and CDR2 is SVGAGI. CDR3 loop: CASSLTGASNEKLFF. CDR3 in DNA: TGTGCCAGCAGTTTGACAGGGGCATCTAATGAAAAACTGTTTTTT.

This clonotype was found a few times. CDR3 loop: CASNFAYMGGADGYTF. The CDR3 nucleotides read TGTGCCAGCAACTTTGCGTATATGGGGGGCGCAGATGGCTACACCTTC. The chain employs TRBV6-6 and TRBJ1-2, with D perhaps TRBD1 (6 bases). With 7 bases removed from V and 6 bases from J, the gap between germline ends came to 24 bases. The germline CDR1 and CDR2 sequences are MNHNY and SVGAGI (reference sequence). This CDR3 has 16 amino acids.

This clonotype came up a few times. V is TRBV5-4 and J is TRBJ2-2; TRBD2 agrees at 14 bases. Unmatched junction bases numbered 8, after V lost 3 bases and J lost 7 bases. This CDR3 spans 17 amino acids. In germline, CDR1 is SGHNT, CDR2 YYREEE (reference sequence). The CDR3 DNA sequence: TGTGCCAGCAGCTGGGGACTAGCGGGAGAATTAAACGGGGAGCTGTTTTTT. It is translated as CASSWGLAGELNGELFF.